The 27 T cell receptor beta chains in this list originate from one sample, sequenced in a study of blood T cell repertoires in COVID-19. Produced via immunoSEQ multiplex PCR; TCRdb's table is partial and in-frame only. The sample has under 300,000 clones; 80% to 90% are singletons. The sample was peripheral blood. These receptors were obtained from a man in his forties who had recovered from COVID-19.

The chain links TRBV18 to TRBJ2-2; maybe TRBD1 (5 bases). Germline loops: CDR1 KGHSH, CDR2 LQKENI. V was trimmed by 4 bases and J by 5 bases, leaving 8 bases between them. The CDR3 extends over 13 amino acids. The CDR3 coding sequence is TGTGCCAGCTCACTACGACAGACCGGGGAGCTGTTTTTT. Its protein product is CASSLRQTGELFF.

DNA for the CDR3: TGTGCCAGCAGCCCCGGGGTGGGTGGCTACACCTTC. Its protein is CASSPGVGGYTF. The chain employs TRBV5-6 and TRBJ1-2; D gene unclear. V shed 4 bases and J shed 7 bases, with 11 bases lying between them. The CDR3 runs to 12 residues. CDR1 is SGHDT and CDR2 is YYEEEE in the germline V gene.

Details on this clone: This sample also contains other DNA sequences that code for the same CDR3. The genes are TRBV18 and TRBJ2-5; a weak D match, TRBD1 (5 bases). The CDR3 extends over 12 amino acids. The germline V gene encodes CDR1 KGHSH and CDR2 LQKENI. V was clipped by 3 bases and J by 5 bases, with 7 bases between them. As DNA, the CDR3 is TGTGCCAGCTCACCCTCAGGGGAGACCCAGTACTTC. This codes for CASSPSGETQYF.

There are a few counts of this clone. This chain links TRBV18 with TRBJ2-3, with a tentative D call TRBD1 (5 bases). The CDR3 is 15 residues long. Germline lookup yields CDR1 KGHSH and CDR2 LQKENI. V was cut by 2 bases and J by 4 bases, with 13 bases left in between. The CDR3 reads CASSPGSSRADTQYF. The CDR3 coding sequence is TGTGCCAGCTCACCAGGTAGTAGCAGGGCAGATACGCAGTATTTT. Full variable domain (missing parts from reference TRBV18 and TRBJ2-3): NAGVMQNPRHLVRRRGQEARLRCSPMKGHSHVYWYRQLPEEGLKFMVYLQKENIIDESGMPKERFSAEFPKEGPSILRIQQVVRGDSAAYFCASSPGSSRADTQYFGPGTRLTVL.

This CDR3 is CASSETGDEQYF. The CDR3, as DNA: TGTGCCAGCAGCGAGACAGGGGACGAGCAGTACTTC. The chain recombines TRBV7-9 with TRBJ2-7; 8 bases line up with TRBD1. Germline lookup yields CDR1 SEHNR and CDR2 FQNEAQ (reference sequence). Losses at the gene ends were 5 bases for V and 5 bases for J; bases not matched to a gene: 2. The CDR3 extends over 12 amino acids.

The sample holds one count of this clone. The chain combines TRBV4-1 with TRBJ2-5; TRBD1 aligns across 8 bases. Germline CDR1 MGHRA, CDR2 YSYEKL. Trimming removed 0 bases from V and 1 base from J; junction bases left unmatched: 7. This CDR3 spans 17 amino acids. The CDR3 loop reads CASSQDPQGATQETQYF. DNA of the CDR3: TGCGCCAGCAGCCAAGATCCGCAGGGGGCGACCCAAGAGACCCAGTACTTC.

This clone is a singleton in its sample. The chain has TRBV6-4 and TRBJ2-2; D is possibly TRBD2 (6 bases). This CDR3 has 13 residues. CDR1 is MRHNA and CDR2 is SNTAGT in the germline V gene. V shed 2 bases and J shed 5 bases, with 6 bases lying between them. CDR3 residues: CASSDAGTGELFF. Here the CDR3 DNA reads TGTGCCAGCAGTGACGCGGGAACCGGGGAGCTGTTTTTT.

CDR3 sequence (DNA): TGTGCCATCATGGAGGGGTCGTCCTACGAGCAGTACTTC. It codes for CAIMEGSSYEQYF. V gene TRBV10-3 combines with J gene TRBJ2-7, with D maybe TRBD2 (6 bases). Per the germline V gene, CDR1 is ENHRY and CDR2 is SYGVKD. This CDR3 region has 13 residues. V dropped 7 bases and J dropped 1 base, with 11 bases sitting between them.

The CDR3 DNA is TGTGCCACCCTGACAGGGGAGAGTGAGACCCAGTACTTC. Translation gives CATLTGESETQYF. The chain combines TRBV10-3 with TRBJ2-5; 8 bases are shared with TRBD1. The CDR3 has 13 residues. J gave up 5 bases and V 10 bases, and 9 bases lay outside the gene matches. Germline values: CDR1 ENHRY, CDR2 SYGVKD.

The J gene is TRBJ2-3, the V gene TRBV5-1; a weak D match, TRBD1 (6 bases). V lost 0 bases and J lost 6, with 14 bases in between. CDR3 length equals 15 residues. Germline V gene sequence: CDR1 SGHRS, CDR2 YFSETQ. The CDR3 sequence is CASSLGLFRGDTQYF. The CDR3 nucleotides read TGCGCCAGCAGCTTGGGGCTGTTCAGGGGCGATACGCAGTATTTT.

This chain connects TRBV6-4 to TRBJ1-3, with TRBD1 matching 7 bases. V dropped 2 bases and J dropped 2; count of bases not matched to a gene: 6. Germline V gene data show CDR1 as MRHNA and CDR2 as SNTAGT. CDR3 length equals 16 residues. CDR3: CASSDALGTAGNTIYF. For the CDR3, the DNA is TGTGCCAGCAGTGACGCGCTCGGGACAGCTGGAAACACCATATATTTT.

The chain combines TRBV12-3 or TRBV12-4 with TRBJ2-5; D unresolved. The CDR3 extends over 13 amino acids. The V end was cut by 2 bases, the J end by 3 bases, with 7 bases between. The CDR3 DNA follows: TGTGCCAGCAGTTTACCGGTCGAAGAGACCCAGTACTTC. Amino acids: CASSLPVEETQYF.

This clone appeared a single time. The CDR3 region has the DNA TGTGCCAGCAGCTCTCGGCCGGGACTAGCAGCCCATACGCAGTATTTT. Its translation is CASSSRPGLAAHTQYF. J is TRBJ2-3 and V is TRBV11-2; 9 bases match TRBD2. The CDR3 runs 16 residues. Germline CDR1 SGHAT, CDR2 FQNNGV. The junction had 12 bases not matched to a gene; V was cut back by 4 bases and J by 7 bases.

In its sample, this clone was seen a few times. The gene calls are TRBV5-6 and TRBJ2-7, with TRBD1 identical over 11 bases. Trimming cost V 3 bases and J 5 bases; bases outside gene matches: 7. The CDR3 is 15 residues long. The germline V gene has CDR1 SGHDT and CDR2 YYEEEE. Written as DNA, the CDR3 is TGTGCCAGCAGCTCCCGGGACAGGGGGATCGACGAGCAGTACTTC. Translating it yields CASSSRDRGIDEQYF.

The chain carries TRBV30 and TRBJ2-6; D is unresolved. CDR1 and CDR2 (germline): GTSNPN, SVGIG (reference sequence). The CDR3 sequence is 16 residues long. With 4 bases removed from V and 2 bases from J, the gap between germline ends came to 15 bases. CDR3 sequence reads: CAWIRFNLPGANVLTF. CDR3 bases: TGTGCCTGGATACGGTTTAATTTGCCTGGGGCCAACGTCCTGACTTTC.

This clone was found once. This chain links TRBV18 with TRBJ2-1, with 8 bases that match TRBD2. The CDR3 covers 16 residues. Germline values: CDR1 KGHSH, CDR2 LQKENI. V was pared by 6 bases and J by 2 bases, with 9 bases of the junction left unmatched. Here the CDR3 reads CASSPGVGGAYNEQFF. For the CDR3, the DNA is TGTGCCAGCTCCCCCGGTGTCGGGGGGGCCTACAATGAGCAGTTCTTC.

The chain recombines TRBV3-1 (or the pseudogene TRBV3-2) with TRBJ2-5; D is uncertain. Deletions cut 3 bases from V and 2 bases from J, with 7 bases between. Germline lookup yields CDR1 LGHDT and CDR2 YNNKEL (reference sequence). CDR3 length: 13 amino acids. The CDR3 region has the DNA TGTGCCAGCAGCCATCTAGGACAAGAGACCCAGTACTTC. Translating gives CASSHLGQETQYF.

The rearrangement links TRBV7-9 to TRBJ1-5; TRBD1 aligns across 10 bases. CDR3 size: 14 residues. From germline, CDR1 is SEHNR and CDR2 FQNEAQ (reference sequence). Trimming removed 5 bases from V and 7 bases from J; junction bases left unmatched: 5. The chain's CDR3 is CASSRQGAGQPQHF. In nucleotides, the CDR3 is TGTGCCAGCAGCCGACAGGGGGCCGGCCAGCCCCAGCATTTT.

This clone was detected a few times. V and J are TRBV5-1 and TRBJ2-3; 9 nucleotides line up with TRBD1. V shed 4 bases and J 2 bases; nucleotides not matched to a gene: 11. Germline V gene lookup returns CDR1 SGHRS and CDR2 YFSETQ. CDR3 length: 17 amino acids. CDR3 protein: CASSQPGQGKNTDTQYF. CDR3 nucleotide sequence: TGCGCCAGCAGCCAACCCGGACAGGGGAAAAACACAGATACGCAGTATTTT.

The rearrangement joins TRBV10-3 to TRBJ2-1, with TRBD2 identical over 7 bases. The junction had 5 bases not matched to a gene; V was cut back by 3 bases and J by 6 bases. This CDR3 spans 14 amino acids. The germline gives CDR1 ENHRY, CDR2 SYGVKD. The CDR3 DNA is TGTGCCATCAGTGACTTTGGGGGGGGCAATGAGCAGTTCTTC. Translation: CAISDFGGGNEQFF.

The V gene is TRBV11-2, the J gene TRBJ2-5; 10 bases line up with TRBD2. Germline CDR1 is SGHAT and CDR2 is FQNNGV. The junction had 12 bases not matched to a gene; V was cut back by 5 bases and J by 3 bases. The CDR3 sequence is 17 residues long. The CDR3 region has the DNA TGTGCCAGCAGCCCACGACTGAGCGGGGGGGCCAAAGAGACCCAGTACTTC. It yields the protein CASSPRLSGGAKETQYF.

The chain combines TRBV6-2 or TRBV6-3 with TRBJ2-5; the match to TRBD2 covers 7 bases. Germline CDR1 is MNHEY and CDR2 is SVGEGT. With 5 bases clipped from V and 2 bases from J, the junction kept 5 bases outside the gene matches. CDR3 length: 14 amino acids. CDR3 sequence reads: CASSRGDAQETQYF. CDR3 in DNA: TGTGCCAGCAGTCGGGGGGACGCTCAAGAGACCCAGTACTTC.

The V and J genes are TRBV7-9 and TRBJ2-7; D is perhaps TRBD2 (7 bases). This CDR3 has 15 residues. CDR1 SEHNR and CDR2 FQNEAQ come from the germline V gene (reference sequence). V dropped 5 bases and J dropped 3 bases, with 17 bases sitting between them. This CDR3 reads CASSPFGLGGYEQYF. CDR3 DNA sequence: TGTGCCAGCAGCCCATTCGGACTAGGGGGCTACGAGCAGTACTTC.

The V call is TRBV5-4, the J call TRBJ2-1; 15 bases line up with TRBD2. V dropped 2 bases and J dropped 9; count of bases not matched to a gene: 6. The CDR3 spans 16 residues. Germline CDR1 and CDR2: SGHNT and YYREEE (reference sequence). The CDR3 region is CASSLGLAGGYGEQFF. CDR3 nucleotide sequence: TGTGCCAGCAGCTTAGGACTAGCGGGAGGGTACGGTGAGCAGTTCTTC.

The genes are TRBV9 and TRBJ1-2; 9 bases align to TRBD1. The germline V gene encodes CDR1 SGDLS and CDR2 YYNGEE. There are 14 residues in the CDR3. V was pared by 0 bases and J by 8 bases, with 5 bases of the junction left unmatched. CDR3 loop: CASSVGDRAWGYTF. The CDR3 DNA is TGTGCCAGCAGCGTAGGGGACAGGGCCTGGGGCTACACCTTC.

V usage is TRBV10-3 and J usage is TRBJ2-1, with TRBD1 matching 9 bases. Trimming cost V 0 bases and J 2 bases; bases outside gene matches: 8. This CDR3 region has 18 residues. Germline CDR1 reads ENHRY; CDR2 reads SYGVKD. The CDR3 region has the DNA TGTGCCATCAGTGAGTCGTACGGGACAGGGCTGGCCTACAATGAGCAGTTCTTC. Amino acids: CAISESYGTGLAYNEQFF.

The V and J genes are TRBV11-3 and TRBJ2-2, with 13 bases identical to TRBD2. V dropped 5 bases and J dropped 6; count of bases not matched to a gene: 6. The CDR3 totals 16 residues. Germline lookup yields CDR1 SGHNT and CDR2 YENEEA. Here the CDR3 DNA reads TGTGCCAGCAGCGCTGGGACTAGCGGGACTTCCGGGGAGCTGTTTTTT. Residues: CASSAGTSGTSGELFF. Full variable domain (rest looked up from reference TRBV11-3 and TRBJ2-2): EAGVVQSPRYKIIEKKQPVAFWCNPISGHNTLYWYLQNLGQGPELLIRYENEEAVDDSQLPKDRFSAERLKGVDSTLKIQPAELGDSAVYLCASSAGTSGTSGELFFGEGSRLTVL.